The clone carrying this T cell receptor (beta chain) was seen many times. The sequenced fragment ends 3 residues before the CDR3 boundary, so the rest is inferred from the germline J gene. The sample belongs to a study of T cell clonality in common variable immunodeficiency. Looked up from germline, CDR1 is SGHRS and CDR2 is YFSETQ. This CDR3 has 15 amino acids. V was clipped by 4 bases and J by 2 bases; unmatched bases: 5. TCRdb's table, derived via immunoSEQ multiplex PCR, lists solely in-frame clones and lacks some. The table lists 35,000 to 45,000 clones, with no singletons. The chain links TRBV5-1 to TRBJ2-1; 8 bases line up with TRBD1. Sequencing was done on a sample of peripheral blood mononuclear cells. The receptor was derived from a person aged 18 to 70 in good health. The CDR3 loop is CASSVDRGPYNEQFF. Partial CDR3 DNA: TGCGCCAGCAGCGTCGACAGGGGACCCTACAATGAG.